The clone carrying this T cell receptor beta chain was seen more than once but under ten times. The target antigen is unknown. Isolated RNA was reverse transcribed in full, so expressed TCRB transcripts were sequenced. Naive, central memory and regulatory T cell samples came to a mean of approximately 3.57 million reads. The data were produced by immunoSEQ multiplex PCR, yet TCRdb's version contains in-frame clones alone and is incomplete. The data show fewer than 150,000 clones, with about 7% seen just once and roughly 1.4% held by the top ten. Once sorted, every population was more than 95% pure. These data belong to a study of beta chain features in type 1 diabetes. The CDR3 loop spans 14 amino acids. CDR1 and CDR2 (germline): KGHSH, LQKENI. V was trimmed by 0 bases and J by 5 bases, leaving 9 bases between them. Findings and caveats of the study: Highly expressing activated T cells could be over-counted with a cDNA template. Shortening of TCRB CDR3s, moderate but significant, appeared in all four CD4+ subsets of Type 1 diabetes patients.

The V gene is TRBV18, the J gene TRBJ2-3; D remains unclear. The clonotype was recovered from a woman aged 25-40 years in good health. The sequencing sample was made of central memory CD4+ T cells from blood. The CDR3 sequence: CASSPPVLQDTQYF. In DNA form, the CDR3 reads TGTGCCAGCTCACCACCGGTGTTACAAGATACGCAGTATTTT.